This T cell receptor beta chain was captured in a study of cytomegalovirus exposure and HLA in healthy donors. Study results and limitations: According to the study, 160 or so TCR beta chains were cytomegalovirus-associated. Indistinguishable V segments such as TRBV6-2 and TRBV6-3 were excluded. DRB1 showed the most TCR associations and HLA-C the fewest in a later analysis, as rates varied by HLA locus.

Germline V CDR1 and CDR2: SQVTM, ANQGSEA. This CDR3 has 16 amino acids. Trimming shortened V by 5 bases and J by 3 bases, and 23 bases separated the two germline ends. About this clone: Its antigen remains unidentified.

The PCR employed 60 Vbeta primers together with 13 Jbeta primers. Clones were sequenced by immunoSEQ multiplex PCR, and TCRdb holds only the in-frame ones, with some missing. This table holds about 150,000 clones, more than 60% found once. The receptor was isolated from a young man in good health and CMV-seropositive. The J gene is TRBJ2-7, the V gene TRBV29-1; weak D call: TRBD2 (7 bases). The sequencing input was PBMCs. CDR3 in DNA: TGCAGCGTTACACCGGAAGGGGGGGCCGCTCGCTACGAGCAGTACTTC. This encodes CSVTPEGGAARYEQYF.